What follows are 2 T cell receptor beta chains derived from one specimen sequenced in a study of vaccination effects on CD4 cells after COVID-19. Cultured cells yielded isolated CD4+ T cells after more than nine days. These receptors lack a known antigen. Some clones are missing from TCRdb's copy, which holds only in-frame ones; the method was immunoSEQ multiplex PCR. The sample lists tens of thousands of clones, about 71% occurring once. The sample here was CD4+ T cells from PBMCs cultured without peptide, taken before COVID-19 vaccination. The receptor set was obtained from a human donor who received a COVID-19 vaccine.

This chain uses TRBV6-6 with TRBJ2-1; no definite D call. From germline, CDR1 is MNHNY and CDR2 SVGAGI (reference sequence). The V end lost 3 bases, the J end lost 11 bases, and 11 bases lay between the germline ends. The CDR3 runs 12 residues. For the CDR3, the DNA is TGTGCCAGCAGTTATGAGCTCAGGAAGCAGTTCTTC. Protein sequence: CASSYELRKQFF.

A few counts support this clone. The rearrangement joins TRBV13 to TRBJ1-3; D unclear. V lost 3 bases, J lost 6 bases, and 3 bases lay in between. Germline CDR1 and CDR2: PRHDT and FYEKMQ (reference sequence). The CDR3 has 11 residues. This CDR3 reads CASSLLNTIYF. The CDR3 DNA reads as TGTGCCAGCAGCTTGCTAAACACCATATATTTT.